A selection of T cell receptor beta chains follows, all from one sample in a study of Graves' ophthalmopathy and Graves' hyperthyroidism. A single record per CDR3 protein comes from TCRdb applying MiXCR to the multiplex PCR reads. Of roughly 400,000 distinct CDR3 sequences detected, 15% to 19% appear once; the ten largest clones hold about 7%. Sequenced: peripheral blood. Receptors were obtained from a woman aged 18 to 35 with stable Graves' hyperthyroidism. Each CDR3 is given with its conserved first and last residue. The order of the fields is V gene, D gene, clone size, J gene, CDR3 DNA, CDR3 protein. D genes are given only for firm matches. The size of a clone is reported for some rows only, either as once, few or many, or as a class for expanded clones.

>TRBV7-2|.|many|TRBJ1-5
TGTGCCAGCAGCTTTAGCCCTAATCAGCCCCAGCATTTT
CASSFSPNQPQHF
>TRBV12-3/TRBV12-4|.|many|TRBJ2-7
TGTGCCAGCAGTAAGACGGGGCCTCTTAGCTACGAGCAGTACTTC
CASSKTGPLSYEQYF
>TRBV11-1|.|many|TRBJ1-1
TGTGCCAGCAGCTTAGTAGGAAGTTTGAACACTGAAGCTTTCTTT
CASSLVGSLNTEAFF
>TRBV7-2|.|many|TRBJ1-5
TGCGCCAGCAGCCAGGACCCCAATCAGCCCCAGCATTTT
CASSQDPNQPQHF
>TRBV2|.|many|TRBJ1-3
TGTGCCAGCAGTTCGACAAACTCTGGAAACACCATATATTTT
CASSSTNSGNTIYF
>TRBV2|.|many|TRBJ1-6
TGTGCCAGCAGTGATCGTAACGGGGCGGGGCCCCTCCACTTT
CASSDRNGAGPLHF
>TRBV25-1|.|many|TRBJ1-1
TGTGCCAGCAGTCATGGCGTAGACGGCGCTTTCTTT
CASSHGVDGAFF
>TRBV10-3|.|many|TRBJ1-1
TGTGCCATCAGTGGGCGGCAGAACACTGAAGCTTTCTTT
CAISGRQNTEAFF
>TRBV27|TRBD1|.|TRBJ1-2
TGTGCCAGCAGTCCCTCCGGGACAGGGCATGGCTACACCTTC
CASSPSGTGHGYTF
>TRBV28|TRBD2|.|TRBJ2-7
TGTGCCAGCAGCTCCAAGCGGGGAATCTACGAGCAGTACTTC
CASSSKRGIYEQYF
>TRBV12-3/TRBV12-4|TRBD1|many|TRBJ1-2
TGTGCCAGCAGTTCAGTTTTCGGCAATATGGGACAGGCCTATGGCTACACCTTC
CASSSVFGNMGQAYGYTF
>TRBV5-4|.|few|TRBJ2-5
TGTGCCAGCAGCTTGGCGGGGTTACAAGAGACCCAGTACTTC
CASSLAGLQETQYF
>TRBV6-1|.|many|TRBJ2-7
TGTGCCAGCAGTCTCATCGGGACAGCGGGCTACTACGAGCAGTACTTC
CASSLIGTAGYYEQYF
>TRBV7-2|.|few|TRBJ1-1
TGTGCCAGCAGTCCTGGGGCGGACGCTTTCTTT
CASSPGADAFF
>TRBV19|.|many|TRBJ1-5
TGTGCCAGTAGTATGGGTTTGACAGGCAATCAGCCCCAGCATTTT
CASSMGLTGNQPQHF
>TRBV7-6|.|many|TRBJ1-1
TGTGCCAGCAGCTTATTCGGCTGGGCCCCTAACACTGAAGCTTTCTTT
CASSLFGWAPNTEAFF
>TRBV6-2/TRBV6-3|.|.|TRBJ1-1
TGTGCCAGCAGTTACTCGACCACCTGGACAACCCTCCATGAAGCTTTCTTT
CASSYSTTWTTLHEAFF
>TRBV12-3/TRBV12-4|.|many|TRBJ1-1
TGTGCCAGCAGGGCCCAGGGGTTGTACACTGAAGCTTTCTTT
CASRAQGLYTEAFF
>TRBV7-8|.|many|TRBJ2-7
TGTGCCAGCAGCTTTCAGGGAGGTCCCTTCGAGCAGTACTTC
CASSFQGGPFEQYF
>TRBV3-1|.|many|TRBJ1-1
TGTGCCAGCACCTTGGGAGGGACTGAAGCTTTCTTT
CASTLGGTEAFF
>TRBV19|.|many|TRBJ2-5
TGTGCCAGTAGTATAGCCGGCGGGGTGGGAGAGACCCAGTACTTC
CASSIAGGVGETQYF
>TRBV7-2|TRBD2|.|TRBJ2-5
TGTGCCAGCAGCTTAACTAGCGGGGGGGCTATCGGGACCCAGTACTTC
CASSLTSGGAIGTQYF
>TRBV14|.|few|TRBJ2-3
TGTGCCAGCAGCCAAATACAGGGTGATACGCAGTATTTT
CASSQIQGDTQYF
>TRBV28|.|.|TRBJ2-5
TGTGCCAGCAGTTTGGGCAGGCGGTGGGAGACCCAGTACTTC
CASSLGRRWETQYF
>TRBV2|.|many|TRBJ2-7
TGTGCCAGCAAAGACAAGAATCATCACGAGCAGTACTTC
CASKDKNHHEQYF